The 9 T cell receptor beta chains below come from one sample, sequenced in a study of CD8+CD57+ T cells in acquired aplastic anemia. The sequenced patients had an expansion of CD8+CD57+ cells seen by flow cytometry. Genomic DNA, the template, was used for profiling of the TCR beta VDJ and CDR3. One entry per CDR3 protein results from TCRdb running MiXCR on the reads. The sample shows 150,000 or so distinct CDR3 sequences, roughly half of them seen only once. Sequenced input: sorted CD4+, CD8+, or CD8+CD57+ T cells (not recorded which) from PBMCs. The receptors were sampled from a human donor with aplastic anemia.

This clonotype was counted between two and nine times. The rearrangement uses TRBV6-5 and TRBJ2-7; TRBD2 matches at 7 bases. J was trimmed by 3 bases and V by 6 bases; bases with no gene match: 11. The CDR3 is 15 residues long. CDR1 and CDR2 (germline): MNHEY, SVGAGI. CDR3 nucleotides: TGTGCCAGCAGCTCCTCACTAGCGAATTTCTACGAGCAGTACTTC. Protein: CASSSSLANFYEQYF.

This clonotype was seen at least ten times. The rearrangement uses TRBV20-1 and TRBJ2-7, with D tentatively TRBD2 (5 bases). Germline loops: CDR1 DFQATT, CDR2 SNEGSKA (reference sequence). Trimming pared 3 bases from V and 3 bases from J, leaving 18 bases between. This CDR3 comprises 15 residues. In DNA form, the CDR3 reads TGCAGTGCTAGTTACCCCGGTCGGAGGAGCTACGAGCAGTACTTC. Its translation is CSASYPGRRSYEQYF.

Comments on this clonotype: A single base separates this from a much larger clone, so it may be a read error. The CDR3 end shows no conserved phenylalanine or tryptophan, and so a read error is likely. The chain employs TRBV6-1 and TRBJ1-1, with D possibly TRBD1 on 6 matching bases. CDR1 is MNHNS and CDR2 is SASEGT in the germline V gene. The CDR3 is 14 amino acids. Trimming pared 6 bases from V and 3 bases from J, leaving 14 bases between. CDR3 region: CASSPRRGDTEAFL. CDR3 DNA: TGTGCCAGCAGCCCAAGGAGGGGGGACACTGAAGCTTTCCTT.

This clonotype was seen a few times. The J gene is TRBJ2-7, the V gene TRBV12-3 or TRBV12-4; a weak D match, TRBD2 (6 bases). This CDR3 region has 14 residues. V was clipped by 2 bases and J by 1 base, with 9 bases between them. This CDR3 is CASSLRGLSYEQYF. CDR3 DNA: TGTGCCAGCAGTTTAAGGGGACTTTCCTACGAGCAGTACTTC.

This chain's CDR3 is CASSLPVWGQGARLFYEQYF. DNA of the CDR3: TGTGCCAGCAGCTTACCGGTTTGGGGACAGGGAGCTAGACTTTTCTACGAGCAGTACTTC. V usage is TRBV11-1 and J usage is TRBJ2-7; 9 bases line up with TRBD1. The CDR3 is 20 amino acids. Trimming removed 2 bases from V and 3 bases from J; junction bases left unmatched: 20. Germline CDR1 reads SGHAT; CDR2 reads FQDESV (reference sequence).

This clonotype was picked up one time. The J gene is TRBJ1-6, the V gene TRBV12-3 or TRBV12-4; D gene uncertain. The CDR3 covers 12 residues. V shed 2 bases and J shed 8 bases, with 4 bases lying between them. This chain's CDR3 is CASSLMDSPLHF. The CDR3 bases are TGTGCCAGCAGTTTAATGGATTCACCCCTCCACTTT.

The chain recombines TRBV15 with TRBJ2-7; 8 nucleotides match TRBD2. Germline assignment: CDR1 LNHNV and CDR2 YYDKDF (reference sequence). V gave up 5 bases and J gave up 0 bases; unmatched junction bases: 15. CDR3 length: 18 amino acids. In DNA, the CDR3 is TGTGCCACCAGCGAAGATCCGGGAGGGGGATCCCTCTCCTACGAGCAGTACTTC. Amino acid sequence: CATSEDPGGGSLSYEQYF.

V is TRBV2 and J is TRBJ2-5; the match to TRBD1 covers 8 bases. With V trimmed by 6 bases and J by 1 base, 7 bases remained unmatched. Germline values: CDR1 SNHLY, CDR2 FYNNEI. This CDR3 is built from 15 residues. DNA for the CDR3: TGTGCCAGCAGCCCCGTGGACAGGGCCCAAGAGACCCAGTACTTC. Amino acid sequence: CASSPVDRAQETQYF.

The V call is TRBV6-5, the J call TRBJ2-7, with D perhaps given as TRBD1 or TRBD2 (6 bases each). The CDR3 is 12 residues long. Germline values: CDR1 MNHEY, CDR2 SVGAGI. The V end lost 2 bases, the J end lost 5 bases, and 7 bases lay between the germline ends. The CDR3 region is CASSYGGHEQYF. The CDR3, as DNA: TGTGCCAGCAGTTACGGGGGGCACGAGCAGTACTTC.